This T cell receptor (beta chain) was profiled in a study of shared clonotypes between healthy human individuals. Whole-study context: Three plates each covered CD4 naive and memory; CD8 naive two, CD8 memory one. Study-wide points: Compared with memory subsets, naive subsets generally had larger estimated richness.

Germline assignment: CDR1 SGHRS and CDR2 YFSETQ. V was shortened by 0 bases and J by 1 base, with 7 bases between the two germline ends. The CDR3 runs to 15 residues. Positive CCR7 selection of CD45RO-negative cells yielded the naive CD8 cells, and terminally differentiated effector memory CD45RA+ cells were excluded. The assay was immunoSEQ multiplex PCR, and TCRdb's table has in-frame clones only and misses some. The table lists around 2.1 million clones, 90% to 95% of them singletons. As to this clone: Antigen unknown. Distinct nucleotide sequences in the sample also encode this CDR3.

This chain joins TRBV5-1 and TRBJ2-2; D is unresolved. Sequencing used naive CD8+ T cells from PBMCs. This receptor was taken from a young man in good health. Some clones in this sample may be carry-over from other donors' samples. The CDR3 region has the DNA TGCGCCAGCAGCTTGGGAACAGTGAACACCGGGGAGCTGTTTTTT. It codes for CASSLGTVNTGELFF.